This entry lists 27 T cell receptor beta chains sequenced from one sample in a study of blood T cell repertoires in COVID-19. Assay: immunoSEQ multiplex PCR; the TCRdb copy retains only in-frame clones and omits some. The table has some 69,000 clones, 60% to 85% seen once. The specimen sequenced was peripheral blood. The receptors originated from a man aged 60 to 75 with acute or convalescent COVID-19.

V usage is TRBV5-1 and J usage is TRBJ1-1; the D gene is possibly TRBD1 (6 bases). The CDR3 is 14 amino acids. Germline V gene sequence: CDR1 SGHRS, CDR2 YFSETQ. V lost 2 bases to trimming and J lost 1 base, with 9 bases between them. This chain's CDR3 is CASSFQGSNTEAFF. The CDR3 bases are TGCGCCAGCAGCTTCCAGGGGTCGAACACTGAAGCTTTCTTT.

V usage is TRBV6-5 and J usage is TRBJ1-6, with a tentative D call TRBD1 (6 bases). The CDR3 is 14 amino acids. V lost 5 bases and J 5 bases, leaving 10 bases between the germline ends. The germline CDR1 and CDR2 sequences are MNHEY and SVGAGI. The CDR3 nucleotides are TGTGCCAGCAGTCAGACAGGAGATAATTCACCCCTCCACTTT. This encodes CASSQTGDNSPLHF.

The chain employs TRBV19 and TRBJ2-7, with a tentative D call TRBD1 (7 bases). The CDR3 is 14 amino acids. V was clipped by 10 bases and J by 1 base, with 17 bases between them. CDR1 is LNHDA, CDR2 SQIVND, per germline (reference sequence). DNA for the CDR3: TGTGCCACGCGCGGGGACAGCAGGTCCTACGAGCAGTACTTC. Translated, it gives CATRGDSRSYEQYF.

The gene calls are TRBV15 and TRBJ1-2, with 9 bases that match TRBD1. The CDR3 has 15 residues. The germline V gene encodes CDR1 LNHNV and CDR2 YYDKDF (reference sequence). The J segment lost 3 bases and the V segment lost 0 bases, leaving 2 bases of the junction unmatched. This chain's CDR3 is CATSRDRDRDYGYTF. The CDR3 DNA is TGTGCCACCAGCAGAGATCGGGACAGGGACTATGGCTACACCTTC.

This sequence joins TRBV4-3 and TRBJ1-2, with TRBD1 identical over 8 bases. Germline values: CDR1 LGHNA, CDR2 YSLEER. After removal of 1 base from V and 5 bases from J, the junction contained 9 bases not matched to a gene. This CDR3 is 16 amino acids long. CDR3: CASSQGGPGGGYGYTF. The CDR3 DNA sequence: TGCGCCAGCAGCCAAGGGGGCCCAGGGGGCGGTTATGGCTACACCTTC.

The chain carries TRBV10-1 and TRBJ1-3, with TRBD1 matching 10 bases. The CDR3 length is 18 residues. Trimming removed 4 bases from V and 1 base from J; junction bases left unmatched: 10. Germline lookup yields CDR1 WNHNN and CDR2 SYGVQD (reference sequence). CDR3 nucleotide sequence: TGCGCCAGCAGTGCCGGGACAGGGGCTTTACGGTCTGGAAACACCATATATTTT. This encodes CASSAGTGALRSGNTIYF.

The V gene is TRBV19, the J gene TRBJ1-5; 11 nucleotides agree with TRBD1. Losses at the gene ends were 4 bases for V and 7 bases for J; bases not matched to a gene: 6. This CDR3 is 15 amino acids long. CDR1 is LNHDA, CDR2 SQIVND, per germline (reference sequence). The DNA for the CDR3 is TGTGCCAGTAGTAGGACAGGGGGCTGGGTGCAGCCCCAGCATTTT. This encodes CASSRTGGWVQPQHF.

The chain uses TRBV5-1 and TRBJ1-2; 8 bases fit TRBD1. Germline CDR1 SGHRS, CDR2 YFSETQ. CDR3 length: 15 amino acids. Unmatched junction bases numbered 13, after V lost 4 bases and J lost 8 bases. CDR3 amino acids: CASSRRATGEGGYTF. As DNA, the CDR3 is TGCGCCAGCAGCAGGAGGGCGACAGGGGAGGGCGGCTACACCTTC.

The gene calls are TRBV9 and TRBJ2-3; 7 nucleotides align to TRBD1. CDR1 is SGDLS, CDR2 YYNGEE, per germline. The CDR3 has 19 amino acids. Losses at the gene ends were 2 bases for V and 0 bases for J; bases not matched to a gene: 15. CDR3: CASSVEAFGTAASTDTQYF. DNA of the CDR3: TGTGCCAGCAGCGTCGAAGCCTTTGGGACAGCAGCTAGCACAGATACGCAGTATTTT.

This chain uses TRBV6-4 with TRBJ2-3; TRBD2 matches 11 bases. Germline V gene sequence: CDR1 MRHNA, CDR2 SNTAGT. The CDR3 runs to 15 residues. V was clipped by 4 bases and J by 6 bases; unmatched bases: 6. CDR3 bases: TGTGCCAGCAGTGCTACTAGCGGGGGATCCGATACGCAGTATTTT. Translation: CASSATSGGSDTQYF.

The chain links TRBV9 to TRBJ2-5; D possibly corresponds to TRBD2 (5 bases). CDR1 SGDLS and CDR2 YYNGEE come from the germline V gene. The CDR3 totals 14 residues. V lost 0 bases to trimming and J lost 5 bases, with 11 bases between them. This chain's CDR3 is CASSVGSREETQYF. The CDR3 bases are TGTGCCAGCAGCGTAGGGTCAAGGGAGGAGACCCAGTACTTC.

The chain has TRBV5-1 and TRBJ1-2; no reliable D call. This CDR3 region has 14 residues. The ends were cut back, 2 bases at V and 3 bases at J, with 11 bases in the middle. CDR1 SGHRS and CDR2 YFSETQ come from the germline V gene. As DNA, the CDR3 is TGCGCCAGCAGCTTAGCAGGTCTGGACTATGGCTACACCTTC. Translated, it gives CASSLAGLDYGYTF. The full variable domain, completed using reference TRBV5-1 and TRBJ1-2, is KAGVTQTPRYLIKTRGQQVTLSCSPISGHRSVSWYQQTPGQGLQFLFEYFSETQRNKGNFPGRFSGRQFSNSRSEMNVSTLELGDSALYLCASSLAGLDYGYTFGSGTRLTVV.

The V and J genes are TRBV5-1 and TRBJ1-1; D is perhaps TRBD1 (6 bases). The CDR3 consists of 21 residues. Per the germline V gene, CDR1 is SGHRS and CDR2 is YFSETQ. V was cut by 4 bases and J by 1 base, with 32 bases left in between. The CDR3 sequence is CASSQDTRGVVRGWPNTEAFF. The CDR3 coding sequence is TGCGCCAGCAGCCAGGATACCAGAGGGGTTGTCAGGGGATGGCCGAACACTGAAGCTTTCTTT. Filled out from reference TRBV5-1 and TRBJ1-1, the complete variable domain reads KAGVTQTPRYLIKTRGQQVTLSCSPISGHRSVSWYQQTPGQGLQFLFEYFSETQRNKGNFPGRFSGRQFSNSRSEMNVSTLELGDSALYLCASSQDTRGVVRGWPNTEAFFGQGTRLTVV.

V gene TRBV16 combines with J gene TRBJ2-7; 8 positions agree with TRBD1. V gave up 0 bases and J gave up 7 bases; unmatched junction bases: 8. This CDR3 is 15 amino acids long. Germline V CDR1 and CDR2: KGHSY, FQNENV. The CDR3 nucleotides read TGTGCCAGCAGCCAATCCAGGACAGGGACTGAGGAGCAGTACTTC. Translating it yields CASSQSRTGTEEQYF.

The chain joins TRBV3-1 (or the pseudogene TRBV3-2) to TRBJ1-5; D not certain. Between the trimmed V and J ends, which lost 8 bases and 4 bases, there was a span of 12 bases. CDR1 is LGHDT and CDR2 is YNNKEL in the germline V gene (reference sequence). The CDR3 covers 13 residues. The DNA of the CDR3 is TGTGCCAGCGGAGGGCAGGTTAATCAGCCCCAGCATTTT. Encoded protein: CASGGQVNQPQHF.

The CDR3 bases are TGTGCCAGCAGCTTACAGGGGGTACGGAATTCACCCCTCCACTTT. This gives the protein CASSLQGVRNSPLHF. The rearrangement links TRBV7-3 to TRBJ1-6; TRBD1 agrees at 7 bases. The CDR3 loop spans 15 amino acids. Unmatched junction bases numbered 5, after V lost 2 bases and J lost 7 bases. In germline, CDR1 is SGHTA, CDR2 FQGTGA.

The chain couples TRBV11-2 to TRBJ1-1, with D perhaps TRBD1 (5 bases). V lost 11 bases, J lost 1 base, and 29 bases lay in between. This CDR3 comprises 18 residues. The germline V gene has CDR1 SGHAT and CDR2 FQNNGV. The CDR3 reads CAQRGCREVWFENTEAFF. CDR3 sequence (DNA): TGTGCCCAGCGGGGCTGCAGGGAAGTTTGGTTTGAGAACACTGAAGCTTTCTTT.

This chain joins TRBV18 and TRBJ1-6; possibly TRBD1 for D (5 bases). Germline V CDR1 and CDR2: KGHSH, LQKENI. The CDR3 is 16 residues long. The V end lost 4 bases, the J end lost 8 bases, and 18 bases lay between the germline ends. CDR3 protein: CASSQLSGTGDSPLHF. Here the CDR3 DNA reads TGTGCCAGCTCACAACTTTCCGGGACGGGAGATTCACCCCTCCACTTT.

This clone was recorded a few times. J is TRBJ1-3 and V is TRBV10-3, with unresolved D. CDR3 size: 15 residues. The germline V and J ends were trimmed by 5 bases and 0 bases, with 11 bases remaining between them. Germline CDR1 and CDR2: ENHRY and SYGVKD. The CDR3 DNA sequence: TGTGCCATCAGTCCACGGGAAGACTCTGGAAACACCATATATTTT. As protein: CAISPREDSGNTIYF.

The chain combines TRBV5-5 with TRBJ1-2; D may be TRBD1 (5 bases). The V end was cut by 1 base, the J end by 2 bases, with 6 bases between. CDR1 SGHKS and CDR2 YYEKEE come from the germline V gene (reference sequence). The CDR3 covers 13 residues. CDR3 DNA: TGTGCCAGCAGCTTGCCAGGGAACTATGGCTACACCTTC. This codes for CASSLPGNYGYTF.

The chain joins TRBV27 to TRBJ1-2; 7 bases are a match to TRBD1. This CDR3 is 13 amino acids long. V lost 6 bases and J lost 3; bases outside the gene matches: 4. CDR1 and CDR2 from the germline V gene are MNHEY and SMNVEV (reference sequence). The CDR3 bases are TGTGCCAGCAGCGACAGGGTAGACTATGGCTACACCTTC. This encodes CASSDRVDYGYTF.

J is TRBJ2-5 and V is TRBV7-9, with 9 bases that match TRBD2. This CDR3 spans 16 amino acids. Germline V lookup: CDR1 SEHNR, CDR2 FQNEAQ (reference sequence). J was trimmed by 5 bases and V by 5 bases; bases with no gene match: 12. The CDR3 bases are TGTGCCAGCAGCCCGGGTAGCGGGGGTCCAGGGGAGACCCAGTACTTC. This sequence encodes CASSPGSGGPGETQYF.

CDR3 sequence reads: CASSPLARDTGELFF. The CDR3 nucleotides read TGTGCCAGCAGCCCACTAGCGAGGGACACCGGGGAGCTGTTTTTT. The chain carries TRBV6-5 and TRBJ2-2; 7 bases match TRBD2. This CDR3 contains 15 residues. From germline, CDR1 is MNHEY and CDR2 SVGAGI. The ends lost 6 bases at V and 3 bases at J; junction bases unmatched: 7.

The V call is TRBV3-1 (or the pseudogene TRBV3-2), the J call TRBJ2-4, with D unclear. V shed 3 bases and J shed 5 bases, with 5 bases lying between them. The V gene's germline CDR1 is LGHDT and CDR2 YNNKEL (reference sequence). The CDR3 runs 12 residues. The CDR3 DNA reads as TGTGCCAGCAGCCAGGCTGAAAACATTCAGTACTTC. It is translated as CASSQAENIQYF.

The chain couples TRBV7-2 to TRBJ2-5; 9 positions match TRBD2. CDR3 length equals 15 residues. V shed 5 bases, J shed 7 bases, and the junction held 11 bases outside the gene matches. Per the germline V gene, CDR1 is SGHTA and CDR2 is FQGNSA. The CDR3: CASSLAGGPVGTQYF. DNA of the CDR3: TGTGCCAGCAGCCTCGCGGGGGGGCCGGTGGGGACCCAGTACTTC.

This clone showed up just a few times. The chain combines TRBV15 with TRBJ2-3; D perhaps matches TRBD1 (6 bases). CDR3 length equals 15 residues. Trimming removed 3 bases at V and 5 bases at J, with 15 bases between. The V gene's germline CDR1 is LNHNV and CDR2 YYDKDF (reference sequence). The CDR3 reads CATSSKTGLGDTQYF. CDR3 DNA: TGTGCCACCAGCAGTAAGACAGGTTTGGGAGATACGCAGTATTTT.

This rearrangement joins TRBV15 to TRBJ2-3, with D possibly matching TRBD1 (6 bases). The CDR3 loop spans 15 amino acids. The germline CDR1 and CDR2 sequences are LNHNV and YYDKDF (reference sequence). V gave up 2 bases and J gave up 3 bases, with 12 bases separating them. This CDR3 is CATSRKEGGTDTQYF. The DNA for the CDR3 is TGTGCCACCAGCAGAAAAGAAGGGGGAACAGATACGCAGTATTTT.